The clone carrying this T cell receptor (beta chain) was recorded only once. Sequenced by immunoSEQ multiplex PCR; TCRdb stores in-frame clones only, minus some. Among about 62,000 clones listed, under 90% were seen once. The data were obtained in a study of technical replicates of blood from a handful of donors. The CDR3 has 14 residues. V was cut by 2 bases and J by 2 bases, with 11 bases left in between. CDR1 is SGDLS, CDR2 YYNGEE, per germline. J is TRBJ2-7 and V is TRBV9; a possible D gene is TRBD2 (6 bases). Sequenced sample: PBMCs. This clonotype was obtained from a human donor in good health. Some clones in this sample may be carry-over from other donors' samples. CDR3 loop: CASSVTSLAYEQYF. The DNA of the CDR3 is TGTGCCAGCAGCGTGACTAGTCTCGCCTACGAGCAGTACTTC.